A single sample is the source of the 27 T cell receptor beta chains below, sequenced in a study of blood T cell repertoires in COVID-19 (dated by TCRdb to about 2020). Libraries were constructed by the immunoSEQ multiplex PCR assay. Held by TCRdb, this immuneACCESS table contains in-frame sequences only and omits some clones. Under half of the omission traces to an unresolved V gene where checked; the cause of the rest is unknown. The sample table lists 170,000 or so clones, approximately 90% of them with a count of one. The ten most abundant clones make up approximately 12% of the sample. Sequences were obtained from peripheral blood. The source of these receptors is a woman aged 65 to 85 with COVID-19, enrolled during active disease.

In this sample, this clone turned up once. This sequence joins TRBV3-1 (or the pseudogene TRBV3-2) and TRBJ1-3; tentatively, D is TRBD1 (6 bases). Per germline, CDR1 LGHDT and CDR2 YNNKEL (reference sequence). The CDR3 runs to 16 residues. V shed 0 bases and J shed 4 bases, with 13 bases lying between them. Here the CDR3 reads CASSQDSRGAGNTIYF. The DNA of the CDR3 is TGTGCCAGCAGCCAAGATAGCCGGGGGGCCGGAAACACCATATATTTT.

This clone appeared a single time. V is TRBV7-2 and J is TRBJ2-5; D call uncertain. Between the trimmed V and J ends, which lost 5 bases and 5 bases, there was a span of 18 bases. In germline, CDR1 is SGHTA, CDR2 FQGNSA. This CDR3 is built from 15 residues. CDR3 DNA: TGTGCCAGCAGCCCCCGCCGCCTCCCCCGGGAGACCCAGTACTTC. This gives the protein CASSPRRLPRETQYF.

The V call is TRBV7-2, the J call TRBJ1-1; 10 bases fit TRBD1. V trimming: 3 bases; J trimming: 5 bases; junction bases outside the gene matches: 6. This CDR3 comprises 15 residues. From germline, CDR1 is SGHTA and CDR2 FQGNSA. CDR3 nucleotide sequence: TGTGCCAGCAGCTTGCAGGGGACAGGGGTGACTGAAGCTTTCTTT. The encoded protein is CASSLQGTGVTEAFF.

The CDR3 DNA reads as TGTGCCAGCAGCCAAGAATTCGCCCAGGGGAGTGGAGAGCAGTACTTC. Its translation is CASSQEFAQGSGEQYF. The V call is TRBV3-1 (or the pseudogene TRBV3-2), the J call TRBJ2-7; D perhaps matches TRBD1 (6 bases). Germline V lookup: CDR1 LGHDT, CDR2 YNNKEL (reference sequence). V was cut by 0 bases and J by 7 bases, with 19 bases left in between. This CDR3 comprises 16 residues.

The rearrangement links TRBV19 to TRBJ2-7; TRBD2 is a possible D gene (5 bases). Trimming took 10 bases from V and 5 from J, leaving 24 bases between them. CDR3 length: 15 amino acids. Germline V lookup: CDR1 LNHDA, CDR2 SQIVND (reference sequence). DNA of the CDR3: TGTGCCACCACCCCTAGTATCGGAGGCGTTCACGAGCAGTACTTC. It yields the protein CATTPSIGGVHEQYF. Supplemented by reference TRBV19 and TRBJ2-7, the full variable domain reads DGGITQSPKYLFRKEGQNVTLSCEQNLNHDAMYWYRQDPGQGLRLIYYSQIVNDFQKGDIAEGYSVSREKKESFPLTVTSAQKNPTAFYLCATTPSIGGVHEQYFGPGTRLTVT.

The chain uses TRBV18 and TRBJ2-7; 12 bases are a match to TRBD2. The V gene's germline CDR1 is KGHSH and CDR2 LQKENI. The CDR3 has 15 residues. Trimming took 4 bases from V and 5 from J; bases not matched to a gene: 6. The CDR3 nucleotides read TGTGCCAGCTCACTCAAGACTAGCGGGAGCCACGAGCAGTACTTC. This translates into CASSLKTSGSHEQYF. Full variable domain (rest looked up from reference TRBV18 and TRBJ2-7): NAGVMQNPRHLVRRRGQEARLRCSPMKGHSHVYWYRQLPEEGLKFMVYLQKENIIDESGMPKERFSAEFPKEGPSILRIQQVVRGDSAAYFCASSLKTSGSHEQYFGPGTRLTVT.

The chain is built from TRBV6-5 and TRBJ1-3, with D perhaps matching TRBD1 (5 bases). The V end was cut by 7 bases, the J end by 2 bases, with 9 bases between. Germline V gene data show CDR1 as MNHEY and CDR2 as SVGAGI. The CDR3 consists of 13 residues. The CDR3 sequence: CASKRGTGNTIYF. Written as DNA, the CDR3 is TGTGCCAGCAAAAGGGGTACTGGAAACACCATATATTTT.

V is TRBV4-1 and J is TRBJ2-6; D possibly corresponds to TRBD1 (6 bases). The ends were cut back, 4 bases at V and 0 bases at J, with 19 bases in the middle. This CDR3 region has 19 residues. The germline CDR1 and CDR2 sequences are MGHRA and YSYEKL. The CDR3 spells CASSLPHQGPYSGANVLTF. In nucleotides, the CDR3 is TGCGCCAGCAGCCTGCCTCATCAGGGGCCCTACTCTGGGGCCAACGTCCTGACTTTC.

The chain recombines TRBV5-1 with TRBJ2-5; perhaps TRBD1 as D (5 bases). This CDR3 is 16 amino acids long. Trimming left V 3 bases short and J 2 bases short, with 17 bases between. CDR1 SGHRS and CDR2 YFSETQ come from the germline V gene. CDR3 sequence reads: CASSYLPDSDQETQYF. CDR3 nucleotides: TGCGCCAGCAGCTACCTCCCCGACAGTGATCAAGAGACCCAGTACTTC.

J is TRBJ1-6 and V is TRBV25-1; no firm D call. The length of the CDR3 is 14 residues. Trimming removed 3 bases at V and 14 bases at J, with 17 bases between. Per germline, CDR1 MGHDK and CDR2 SYGVNS. The DNA for the CDR3 is TGTGCCAGCAGTGATCCCACAACACCTCTGGCCCTCCACTTT. Protein product: CASSDPTTPLALHF. Complete variable domain (other parts from reference TRBV25-1 and TRBJ1-6): EADIYQTPRYLVIGTGKKITLECSQTMGHDKMYWYQQDPGMELHLIHYSYGVNSTEKGDLSSESTVSRIRTEHFPLTLESARPSHTSQYLCASSDPTTPLALHFGNGTRLTVT.

The chain recombines TRBV5-4 with TRBJ2-7; 10 nucleotides align to TRBD2. Germline-derived CDR1 and CDR2 are SGHNT and YYREEE (reference sequence). V was clipped by 0 bases and J by 4 bases; unmatched bases: 4. The length of the CDR3 is 15 residues. CDR3 nucleotide sequence: TGTGCCAGCAGCTTGGAACTAGCGGGACATTACGAGCAGTACTTC. It is translated as CASSLELAGHYEQYF.

The gene calls are TRBV28 and TRBJ2-5, with 11 bases fitting TRBD2. This CDR3 has 15 amino acids. V shed 5 bases and J 3 bases; nucleotides not matched to a gene: 5. Germline loops: CDR1 MDHEN, CDR2 SYDVKM. This CDR3 reads CASSRGLADEETQYF. Written as DNA, the CDR3 is TGTGCCAGCAGTAGGGGACTAGCGGATGAAGAGACCCAGTACTTC.

The CDR3 here is CASSFRGFGELFF. CDR3 DNA: TGTGCCAGCAGCTTCCGAGGGTTCGGGGAGCTGTTTTTT. The V call is TRBV6-2 or TRBV6-3, the J call TRBJ2-2, with D perhaps matching TRBD2 (5 bases). The CDR3 length is 13 residues. V gave up 6 bases and J gave up 7 bases, with 12 bases separating them. Looked up from germline, CDR1 is MNHEY and CDR2 is SVGEGT.

CDR3 residues: CASSNSGADSPLHF. CDR3 bases: TGTGCCAGCAGTAATAGCGGGGCCGATTCACCCCTCCACTTT. This rearrangement joins TRBV3-1 (or the pseudogene TRBV3-2) to TRBJ1-6; tentatively, D is TRBD1 (5 bases). CDR1 LGHDT and CDR2 YNNKEL come from the germline V gene (reference sequence). The V and J ends lost 6 bases and 8 bases respectively, with 14 bases between them. The CDR3 is 14 residues long.

This rearrangement joins TRBV29-1 to TRBJ2-7; D unresolved. CDR1 SQVTM and CDR2 ANQGSEA come from the germline V gene. This CDR3 contains 13 residues. The V end was cut by 4 bases, the J end by 2 bases, with 12 bases between. In DNA, the CDR3 is TGCAGCGTTGTCCGAGTGATCCCCTACGAGCAGTACTTC. Translation: CSVVRVIPYEQYF.

This rearrangement joins TRBV4-2 to TRBJ2-1, with a tentative D call TRBD2 (5 bases). The CDR3 loop spans 16 amino acids. V dropped 4 bases and J dropped 0 bases, with 13 bases sitting between them. Germline CDR1 and CDR2: LGHNA and YNFKEQ. The CDR3 bases are TGTGCCAGCAGCCTAACCGGGGAAGGCTCCTACAATGAGCAGTTCTTC. This translates into CASSLTGEGSYNEQFF.

This chain uses TRBV3-1 (or the pseudogene TRBV3-2) with TRBJ2-3, with 11 positions matching TRBD2. V lost 3 bases, J lost 7 bases, and 3 bases stayed unmatched. The CDR3 contains 14 residues. Germline V gene lookup returns CDR1 LGHDT and CDR2 YNNKEL (reference sequence). The CDR3 protein is CASSHGTSGNTQYF. For the CDR3, the DNA is TGTGCCAGCAGCCACGGGACTAGCGGAAATACGCAGTATTTT.

CDR3 protein: CASSYSSAGELFF. DNA for the CDR3: TGTGCCAGTAGCTACTCTAGTGCCGGGGAGCTGTTTTTT. The V gene is TRBV19, the J gene TRBJ2-2; no firm D call. The V and J ends lost 6 bases and 6 bases respectively, with 11 bases between them. Germline V CDR1 and CDR2: LNHDA, SQIVND (reference sequence). This CDR3 comprises 13 residues.

J is TRBJ2-7 and V is TRBV5-1; TRBD2 aligns across 10 bases. CDR1 and CDR2 from the germline V gene are SGHRS and YFSETQ. The junction had 5 bases not matched to a gene; V was cut back by 5 bases and J by 3 bases. This CDR3 has 14 amino acids. In DNA form, the CDR3 reads TGCGCCAGCAGTATCAGCGGGAGGGTCTACGAGCAGTACTTC. Protein sequence: CASSISGRVYEQYF. Filled out from reference TRBV5-1 and TRBJ2-7, the complete variable domain reads KAGVTQTPRYLIKTRGQQVTLSCSPISGHRSVSWYQQTPGQGLQFLFEYFSETQRNKGNFPGRFSGRQFSNSRSEMNVSTLELGDSALYLCASSISGRVYEQYFGPGTRLTVT.

The chain has TRBV14 and TRBJ2-5; 7 bases align to TRBD2. This CDR3 is built from 15 residues. From germline, CDR1 is SGHDN and CDR2 FVKESK. The V gene end was trimmed by 1 base and the J gene end by 2 bases; junction bases not matched to a gene: 4. The CDR3 sequence is CASSQGGRVQETQYF. The CDR3 nucleotides are TGTGCCAGCAGCCAAGGAGGGAGGGTTCAAGAGACCCAGTACTTC.

The chain has TRBV5-1 and TRBJ1-1; no definite D call. The ends were cut back, 4 bases at V and 0 bases at J, with 10 bases in the middle. CDR3 size: 14 residues. Germline V gene sequence: CDR1 SGHRS, CDR2 YFSETQ. The CDR3 loop is CASSGGSMNTEAFF. Written as DNA, the CDR3 is TGCGCCAGCAGCGGCGGGAGCATGAACACTGAAGCTTTCTTT.

The chain combines TRBV2 with TRBJ1-5, with TRBD1 as a possible D gene (6 bases). The CDR3 length is 15 residues. V was cut by 8 bases and J by 6 bases, with 20 bases left in between. Germline values: CDR1 SNHLY, CDR2 FYNNEI. The CDR3 region is CASESEGTTSQPQHF. CDR3 DNA: TGTGCCAGCGAAAGTGAAGGGACAACGAGTCAGCCCCAGCATTTT. Variable domain in full (rest from reference TRBV2 and TRBJ1-5): EPEVTQTPSHQVTQMGQEVILRCVPISNHLYFYWYRQILGQKVEFLVSFYNNEISEKSEIFDDQFSVERPDGSNFTLKIRSTKLEDSAMYFCASESEGTTSQPQHFGDGTRLSIL.

The chain combines TRBV30 with TRBJ1-2, with D uncertain. There are 11 residues in the CDR3. Germline V gene lookup returns CDR1 GTSNPN and CDR2 SVGIG (reference sequence). Trimming left V 1 base short and J 8 bases short, with 8 bases between. In nucleotides, the CDR3 is TGTGCCTGGAGTGCCGGGTTCGGCTACACCTTC. Encoded protein: CAWSAGFGYTF.

The genes are TRBV7-9 and TRBJ2-3; 9 bases fit TRBD2. There are 16 residues in the CDR3. With 6 bases clipped from V and 5 bases from J, the junction kept 12 bases outside the gene matches. Germline values: CDR1 SEHNR, CDR2 FQNEAQ (reference sequence). The DNA for the CDR3 is TGTGCCAGCAGTTCCCTTGGCGGGAGGGCCATAGATACGCAGTATTTT. It encodes CASSSLGGRAIDTQYF.

The genes are TRBV13 and TRBJ2-4; the match to TRBD1 covers 7 bases. CDR3 length: 14 amino acids. V trimming: 2 bases; J trimming: 6 bases; junction bases outside the gene matches: 4. Germline CDR1 and CDR2: PRHDT and FYEKMQ (reference sequence). CDR3 loop: CASSLRGLGNIQYF. The CDR3 nucleotides read TGTGCCAGCAGCTTAAGGGGGCTGGGAAACATTCAGTACTTC.

V gene TRBV5-6 combines with J gene TRBJ2-7; unclear D gene. The CDR3 totals 13 residues. V lost 0 bases to trimming and J lost 4 bases, with 8 bases between them. Germline V CDR1 and CDR2: SGHDT, YYEEEE. In DNA form, the CDR3 reads TGTGCCAGCAGCTTGGGGCAGAAATACGAGCAGTACTTC. Its protein is CASSLGQKYEQYF.

In its sample, this clone was seen once. The V and J genes are TRBV5-1 and TRBJ2-2; D call uncertain. The CDR3 is made up of 13 amino acids. The V gene's germline CDR1 is SGHRS and CDR2 YFSETQ. The V gene lost 2 bases and the J gene lost 3 bases, with 5 bases spanning the gap. This chain's CDR3 is CASSFSYTGELFF. CDR3 nucleotide sequence: TGCGCCAGCAGCTTTTCGTACACCGGGGAGCTGTTTTTT. The full variable domain, rest sourced from reference TRBV5-1 and TRBJ2-2, is KAGVTQTPRYLIKTRGQQVTLSCSPISGHRSVSWYQQTPGQGLQFLFEYFSETQRNKGNFPGRFSGRQFSNSRSEMNVSTLELGDSALYLCASSFSYTGELFFGEGSRLTVL.